Listed here are 25 T cell receptor beta chains from one sample, sequenced in a study of blood T cells in healthy people across ages. Primed by a sample-barcoded 5' primer and a J-beta primer mix, a second PCR proceeded for about 7 to 11 cycles. TCRdb re-derived calls from the 5' RACE reads in MiXCR, one entry per CDR3 protein. The sample holds hundreds of thousands of distinct CDR3 sequences, about half seen once. The specimen was blood. These receptors all stem from a woman aged 60 to 75 in good health.

J is TRBJ1-1 and V is TRBV5-1, with D possibly being TRBD1 (6 bases). CDR1 is SGHRS, CDR2 YFSETQ, per germline. CDR3 size: 14 residues. V dropped 4 bases and J dropped 3 bases, with 13 bases sitting between them. The DNA for the CDR3 is TGCGCCAGCAGCACCCGACAGGAGGACACTGAAGCTTTCTTT. As protein: CASSTRQEDTEAFF.

The rearrangement joins TRBV10-3 to TRBJ2-1; 7 positions agree with TRBD2. Germline CDR1 and CDR2: ENHRY and SYGVKD. With 0 bases clipped from V and 5 bases from J, the junction kept 10 bases outside the gene matches. The CDR3 has 17 residues. CDR3 amino acids: CAISESEASGDHNEQFF. Here the CDR3 DNA reads TGTGCCATCAGTGAGTCCGAAGCTAGCGGAGACCACAATGAGCAGTTCTTC.

The chain has TRBV4-2 and TRBJ1-3; D not certain. Per germline, CDR1 LGHNA and CDR2 YNFKEQ. The CDR3 spans 17 residues. The V and J ends lost 0 bases and 2 bases respectively, with 14 bases between them. The DNA for the CDR3 is TGTGCCAGCAGCCAAGATATCTATAGGGTGCCTGGAAACACCATATATTTT. It codes for CASSQDIYRVPGNTIYF.

The chain carries TRBV24-1 and TRBJ2-1, with D tentatively TRBD2 (6 bases). The CDR3 contains 17 residues. Germline assignment: CDR1 KGHDR and CDR2 SFDVKD. V dropped 4 bases and J dropped 7 bases, with 22 bases sitting between them. The DNA of the CDR3 is TGTGCCACCAGTGACCCACTCACGGCGGGATGGGGTAATGAGCAGTTCTTC. Translating it yields CATSDPLTAGWGNEQFF.

This clonotype was found a few times. The chain joins TRBV7-6 to TRBJ2-4, with 10 positions matching TRBD2. The closer fit of TRBJ2-7 to the DNA end suggests the J call may be wrong. The CDR3 sequence is 16 residues long. Germline CDR1 is SGHVS and CDR2 is FNYEAQ. CDR3 sequence: CASSLVSGREEGEQYF. CDR3 nucleotides: TGTGCCAGCAGCTTAGTGAGCGGGAGGGAGGAAGGCGAGCAGTACTTC.

This clonotype showed up many times. The junction shows a germline mismatch at one end, possibly a read error. The chain couples TRBV7-9 to TRBJ2-1; weak D call: TRBD2 (7 bases). The length of the CDR3 is 9 residues. Germline V lookup: CDR1 SEHNR, CDR2 FQNEAQ (reference sequence). Here the CDR3 DNA reads TGCCTGGGGGGGGCACAGCAGTTCTTC. Its protein product is CLGGAQQFF.

This clonotype was seen more than once but under ten times. The rearrangement uses TRBV6-2 or TRBV6-3 and TRBJ2-1, with D unclear. The V end was cut by 5 bases, the J end by 4 bases, with 21 bases between. CDR3 length: 17 residues. The V gene's germline CDR1 is MNHEY and CDR2 SVGEGT. The CDR3 loop is CASSRPGRPTRYNEQFF. CDR3 nucleotide sequence: TGTGCCAGCAGTCGCCCCGGACGGCCCACCCGGTACAATGAGCAGTTCTTC.

The chain links TRBV7-3 to TRBJ2-7, with 8 bases identical to TRBD2. With V trimmed by 5 bases and J by 1 base, 7 bases remained unmatched. Germline V CDR1 and CDR2: SGHTA, FQGTGA. This CDR3 has 15 residues. The CDR3: CASSTQAGDSYEQYF. For the CDR3, the DNA is TGTGCCAGCAGCACCCAAGCGGGAGATTCCTACGAGCAGTACTTC.

The gene calls are TRBV29-1 and TRBJ2-3; perhaps TRBD2 as D (6 bases). The germline V gene has CDR1 SQVTM and CDR2 ANQGSEA. The CDR3 spans 15 residues. V was cut by 5 bases and J by 0 bases, with 15 bases left in between. CDR3 protein: CSVQGWRESTDTQYF. DNA of the CDR3: TGCAGCGTTCAAGGGTGGCGGGAAAGCACAGATACGCAGTATTTT.

The chain has TRBV6-1 and TRBJ2-6; 9 bases align to TRBD1. Trimming took 5 bases from V and 2 from J; bases not matched to a gene: 13. This CDR3 is built from 19 residues. From germline, CDR1 is MNHNS and CDR2 SASEGT. CDR3 DNA sequence: TGTGCCAGCAGTAAAAAGTTTTCGGGACAGGGTGCTGGGGCCAACGTCCTGACTTTC. It encodes CASSKKFSGQGAGANVLTF.

This clonotype was observed a handful of times. The rearrangement joins TRBV12-3 or TRBV12-4 to TRBJ2-5; D is unresolved. The ends were cut back, 4 bases at V and 0 bases at J, with 3 bases in the middle. The CDR3 is 12 amino acids. CDR3 coding DNA: TGTGCCAGCAGTTGGCACCAAGAGACCCAGTACTTC. This encodes CASSWHQETQYF.

This clonotype was seen a few times. The chain couples TRBV28 to TRBJ2-7; D is unclear. V lost 5 bases to trimming and J lost 4 bases, with 15 bases between them. Germline CDR1 and CDR2: MDHEN and SYDVKM. CDR3 length equals 14 residues. CDR3 sequence reads: CASSVRTWGYEQYF. Written as DNA, the CDR3 is TGTGCCAGCAGTGTACGGACCTGGGGATACGAGCAGTACTTC.

The gene calls are TRBV20-1 and TRBJ2-6; D call uncertain. V was trimmed by 0 bases and J by 3 bases, leaving 6 bases between them. The germline gives CDR1 DFQATT, CDR2 SNEGSKA (reference sequence). This CDR3 contains 14 residues. The CDR3: CSAREDGGANVLTF. The DNA for the CDR3 is TGCAGTGCTAGAGAAGATGGTGGGGCCAACGTCCTGACTTTC.

This chain links TRBV20-1 with TRBJ2-5; 8 bases are a match to TRBD2. Germline V gene data show CDR1 as DFQATT and CDR2 as SNEGSKA (reference sequence). V shed 5 bases, J shed 4 bases, and the junction held 9 bases outside the gene matches. CDR3 length: 14 amino acids. The DNA of the CDR3 is TGCAGTGCTTCCTTAAGGGCGGGAGGAGAGACCCAGTACTTC. Its protein is CSASLRAGGETQYF.

The chain couples TRBV7-2 to TRBJ2-7, with 11 bases aligning to TRBD1. V gave up 0 bases and J gave up 2 bases; unmatched junction bases: 3. Germline V gene sequence: CDR1 SGHTA, CDR2 FQGNSA. The CDR3 has 16 amino acids. The CDR3 DNA reads TGTGCCAGCAGCTTAGCGGACAGGGGGCCCCCCTACGAGCAGTACTTC. It codes for CASSLADRGPPYEQYF.

This chain connects TRBV12-3 or TRBV12-4 to TRBJ1-5; D ambiguous. The ends were cut back, 3 bases at V and 5 bases at J, with 11 bases in the middle. CDR3 length: 14 residues. The CDR3 DNA reads as TGTGCCAGCAGTTTGAGAGGTTTCGATCAGCCCCAGCATTTT. The encoded protein is CASSLRGFDQPQHF.

Only a few counts were recorded for this clonotype. V usage is TRBV7-2 and J usage is TRBJ1-2, with TRBD1 identical over 8 bases. The germline CDR1 and CDR2 sequences are SGHTA and FQGNSA. Trimming removed 5 bases from V and 3 bases from J; junction bases left unmatched: 8. The CDR3 runs to 15 residues. The CDR3 DNA reads as TGTGCCAGCAGCCCTTCGGGACAGGTAGACTATGGCTACACCTTC. The encoded protein is CASSPSGQVDYGYTF. Variable domain in full (rest from reference TRBV7-2 and TRBJ1-2): GAGVSQSPSNKVTEKGKDVELRCDPISGHTALYWYRQSLGQGLEFLIYFQGNSAPDKSGLPSDRFSAERTGGSVSTLTIQRTQQEDSAVYLCASSPSGQVDYGYTFGSGTRLTVV.

The table lists this clonotype with many counts. The chain carries TRBV7-6 and TRBJ2-7; maybe TRBD1 (7 bases). Deletions cut 1 base from V and 3 bases from J, with 13 bases between. The CDR3 is made up of 15 amino acids. Germline CDR1 SGHVS, CDR2 FNYEAQ. In DNA, the CDR3 is TGTGCCAGCAGCTTAGGGACCCAGGGGGGCTACGAGCAGTACTTC. Residues: CASSLGTQGGYEQYF.

The CDR3, as DNA: TGTGCCAGCAGCCCGACCCCGGGACAGGAGTACAATGAGCAGTTCTTC. Protein: CASSPTPGQEYNEQFF. V gene TRBV7-2 combines with J gene TRBJ2-1, with 8 bases aligning to TRBD1. After removal of 5 bases from V and 4 bases from J, the junction contained 10 bases not matched to a gene. The CDR3 totals 16 residues. Germline V CDR1 and CDR2: SGHTA, FQGNSA.

This clonotype has a handful of counts. The rearrangement links TRBV20-1 to TRBJ2-1; 9 nucleotides line up with TRBD2. CDR3 length: 15 residues. V was clipped by 5 bases and J by 4 bases; unmatched bases: 9. The germline CDR1 and CDR2 sequences are DFQATT and SNEGSKA (reference sequence). The CDR3 DNA follows: TGCAGTGCTGGCCCCGTGACTAGCGGATACAATGAGCAGTTCTTC. Encoded protein: CSAGPVTSGYNEQFF.

This clonotype was counted a few times. CDR3 residues: CASRDVRVNSPLHF. The CDR3 DNA reads as TGTGCCAGCAGGGACGTCAGAGTGAATTCACCCCTCCACTTT. The genes are TRBV6-2 or TRBV6-3 and TRBJ1-6; D is uncertain. Germline V gene data show CDR1 as MNHEY and CDR2 as SVGEGT. The V end was cut by 6 bases, the J end by 7 bases, with 13 bases between. The CDR3 consists of 14 residues.

J is TRBJ1-2 and V is TRBV6-5, with no clear D. The CDR3 loop spans 13 amino acids. Trimming took off 11 bases at V and 2 bases at J, with 15 bases between the two ends. In germline, CDR1 is MNHEY, CDR2 SVGAGI. CDR3: CAGEKGTNYGYTF. The CDR3, as DNA: TGTGCCGGCGAGAAGGGAACCAACTATGGCTACACCTTC.

The V and J genes are TRBV28 and TRBJ1-4; 9 nucleotides line up with TRBD1. Trimming at V came to 8 bases and at J to 11 bases, leaving 9 bases not matched to a gene. There are 13 residues in the CDR3. The germline gives CDR1 MDHEN, CDR2 SYDVKM. For the CDR3, the DNA is TGTGCCAGCGGAAACAGGGGGCGCGGTAAACTGTTTTTT. Residues: CASGNRGRGKLFF. The variable domain in full, completed from reference TRBV28 and TRBJ1-4, reads DVKVTQSSRYLVKRTGEKVFLECVQDMDHENMFWYRQDPGLGLRLIYFSYDVKMKEKGDIPEGYSVSREKKERFSLILESASTNQTSMYLCASGNRGRGKLFFGSGTQLSVL.

The gene calls are TRBV7-2 and TRBJ1-1, with D uncertain. The germline V and J ends were trimmed by 1 base and 6 bases, with 9 bases remaining between them. The CDR3 loop spans 13 amino acids. Germline V CDR1 and CDR2: SGHTA, FQGNSA. The CDR3 reads CASSLEVVAEAFF. For the CDR3, the DNA is TGTGCCAGCAGCTTAGAGGTGGTGGCTGAAGCTTTCTTT.

This clonotype has just a few counts. The chain links TRBV5-1 to TRBJ2-6; D is possibly TRBD1 (5 bases). The CDR3 contains 16 residues. V was cut by 4 bases and J by 0 bases, with 11 bases left in between. In germline, CDR1 is SGHRS, CDR2 YFSETQ. The CDR3 protein is CASSPAGSSGANVLTF. The CDR3 region has the DNA TGCGCCAGCAGCCCAGCAGGGTCCTCTGGGGCCAACGTCCTGACTTTC.